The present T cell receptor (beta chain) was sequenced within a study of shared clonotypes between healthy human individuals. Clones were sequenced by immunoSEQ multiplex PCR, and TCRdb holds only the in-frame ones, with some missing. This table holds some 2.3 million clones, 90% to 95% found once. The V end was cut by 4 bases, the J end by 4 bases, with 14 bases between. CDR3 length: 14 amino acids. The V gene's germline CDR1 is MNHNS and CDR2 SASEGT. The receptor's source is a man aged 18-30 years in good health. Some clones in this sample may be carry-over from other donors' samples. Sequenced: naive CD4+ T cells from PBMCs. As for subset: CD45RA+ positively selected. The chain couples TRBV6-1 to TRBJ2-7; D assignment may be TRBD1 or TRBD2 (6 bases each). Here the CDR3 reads CASSVWGAGYEQYF. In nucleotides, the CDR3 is TGTGCCAGCAGTGTGTGGGGGGCGGGTTACGAGCAGTACTTC.